This record concerns one T cell receptor beta chain sequence. Its antigen is still unknown. No base-level quality is on record; no much larger clone is a single base apart. TCRbeta CDR3 regions were amplified from genomic DNA using the immunoSEQ Assay, a bias-controlled multiplex PCR. In the original analysis: Nucleated cell counts per sample were estimated from amplification of reference gene primers within the assay. To quantify the absolute abundance of each unique TCRbeta CDR3 rearrangement, sequence reads were collapsed and filtered. For each sample, productive Simpson clonality was calculated by taking the square root of Simpson's diversity index across productive rearrangements. Sourced from immuneACCESS, this table was stored by TCRdb with only in-frame sequences that have V and J called. A share of the clones is absent; for the studies checked, an unresolved V gene accounts for under half, and the remainder has no known explanation. V and J calls and clone size are those listed in that table; D and trimming were worked out from the DNA. The sample table lists about 64,000 clones, around four fifths of them with a count of one. Of the sample, approximately 15% is held by the ten largest clones.

This entry is derived from a study of blood T cell repertoires in COVID-19 (dated by TCRdb to 2019 to 2021). At the level of the whole study: The collaborator samples originated in the United States, Italy and Spain and spanned the acute and convalescent phases of COVID-19. The material from the prospective study consisted of cDNA or gDNA derived from T cells, B-cell-depleted T cells, or PBMCs. Subjects who had been exposed to COVID-19, were actively infected with it, or had recovered from it provided the deeply sampled blood TCRbeta repertoires that made up the dataset. A freely available public database, intended as a resource for researchers studying the immune response to SARS-CoV-2, is where the repertoires were released. The samples were drawn from two sources: the first 160 participants of the ongoing ImmuneRACE study, and over 1,000 subjects contributed by 6 global collaborators. A de-identified subject ID, COVID-19 status, age in years and sex were almost always included in the sample metadata. HLA class I and class II types, where available, came from metadata supplied by the sample provider rather than from assay-based typing. Results and caveats for the whole study, not just this receptor: The amount of clinical and demographic metadata varied by source and participant and was provided uncurated.

Looking up the germline V gene yields CDR1 SGDLS and CDR2 YYNGEE. Measured from the cysteine to the phenylalanine, the CDR3 is 16 residues long. Of all the DNA, just the CDR3 is kept, 48 bases in frame from base 1. Trimming costs V 4 bases and J 0 bases, and their ends lie 16 bases apart. At one collaborating source in Seattle, patients were enrolled during active infection and were followed longitudinally through the course of disease. The collaborating institutions used their own protocols to collect whole blood in K2EDTA tubes. Collaborator samples were shipped for TCRbeta analysis as frozen whole blood, isolated PBMCs, or DNA extracted from either sample type.

The V and J segments used are TRBV9 and TRBJ1-2; 5 matching bases give a weak D call of TRBD1. The source material was peripheral blood. The clonotype originates from a man in his 60s with COVID-19, enrolled during active disease. The DNA reads as follows: TGTGCCAGCAGCACCGGGACTGCAGATTCTAACTATGGCTACACCTTC. The translation is CASSTGTADSNYGYTF. Reference TRBV9 and TRBJ1-2 genes cover what lies past the CDR3, so the full variable domain is DSGVTQTPKHLITATGQRVTLRCSPRSGDLSVYWYQQSLDQGLQFLIQYYNGEERAKGNILERFSAQQFPDLHSELNLSSLELGDSALYFCASSTGTADSNYGYTFGSGTRLTVV.